Listed below are T cell receptor beta chains from one sample, sequenced in a study of beta chain features in type 1 diabetes. Data came from immunoSEQ multiplex PCR; TCRdb stores just in-frame clones and leaves some out. The sample shows more than 300,000 clones, around 9% of them seen only once. Sequencing was done on a sample of central memory CD4+ T cells from blood. The receptors were gathered from a man in his thirties or forties with type 1 diabetes. Both conserved end residues are part of each CDR3. Each record gives: J gene, D gene, V gene, clone size, CDR3 protein, CDR3 DNA. The D gene is left open where the match is weak. Clone size, where shown, is once, few, many, or a class for clones that have expanded.

TRBJ1-2 TRBD1 TRBV7-2 . CASSLTTGDGYTF TGTGCCAGCAGCTTAACGACAGGGGATGGCTACACCTTC
TRBJ2-5 . TRBV19 few CASSITGLETQYF TGTGCCAGTAGTATAACAGGTTTGGAGACCCAGTACTTC
TRBJ1-5 . TRBV28 . CASSSGPWQPQHF TGTGCCAGCAGTTCGGGGCCGTGGCAGCCCCAGCATTTT
TRBJ1-5 . TRBV29-1 many CSVGPAGDQPQHF TGCAGCGTTGGGCCCGCAGGGGATCAGCCCCAGCATTTT
TRBJ1-5 . TRBV30 . CAWSVRGAQPQHF TGTGCCTGGAGTGTACGGGGCGCTCAGCCCCAGCATTTT
TRBJ2-7 . TRBV27 . CASSFRGPSYEQYF TGTGCCAGCAGTTTCCGGGGACCTTCCTACGAGCAGTACTTC
TRBJ2-3 . TRBV7-9 few CASSLGGSAGDTQYF TGTGCCAGCAGCTTAGGAGGGAGCGCCGGGGATACGCAGTATTTT
TRBJ2-5 . TRBV5-1 . CASSLLQGRGETQYF TGCGCCAGCAGCTTGTTACAGGGGAGGGGAGAGACCCAGTACTTC
TRBJ2-3 . TRBV7-9 . CASSLDGSSTDTQYF TGTGCCAGCAGCTTGGACGGATCTAGCACAGATACGCAGTATTTT
TRBJ2-3 . TRBV6-6 few CASSPDAIWADTQYF TGTGCCAGCAGCCCCGACGCGATCTGGGCGGATACGCAGTATTTT
TRBJ1-5 . TRBV7-8 . CASSFTGVNQPQHF TGTGCCAGCAGCTTCACGGGGGTAAATCAGCCCCAGCATTTT
TRBJ2-5 . TRBV5-4 few CASSLDRQNQETQYF TGTGCCAGCAGCTTGGACAGGCAAAATCAAGAGACCCAGTACTTC
TRBJ2-3 . TRBV30 few CAWRQGRSTDTQYF TGTGCCTGGAGGCAAGGGCGAAGCACAGATACGCAGTATTTT
TRBJ1-6 . TRBV28 many CASSFGGQFGSPLHF TGTGCCAGCAGTTTCGGGGGGCAGTTCGGTTCACCCCTCCACTTT
TRBJ2-1 . TRBV6-6 few CASSYSSDEQFF TGTGCCAGCAGTTACTCTAGCGATGAGCAGTTCTTC
TRBJ2-3 TRBD1 TRBV9 many CASSPGQGTDTQYF TGTGCCAGCAGCCCGGGACAGGGAACAGATACGCAGTATTTT
TRBJ2-2 TRBD1 TRBV25-1 few CASSAQGANTGELFF TGTGCCAGCAGCGCCCAGGGGGCGAACACCGGGGAGCTGTTTTTT
TRBJ1-6 . TRBV6-6 . CASVGGGYNSPLHF TGTGCCAGCGTTGGCGGGGGGTATAATTCACCCCTCCACTTT
TRBJ2-6 TRBD1 TRBV6-5 . CASSSGGVLTF TGTGCCAGCAGTTCAGGGGGCGTCCTGACTTTC
TRBJ2-2 . TRBV5-1 . CASSEERGRGGELFF TGCGCCAGCAGCGAAGAGCGAGGACGTGGCGGGGAGCTGTTTTTT
TRBJ2-2 . TRBV29-1 . CSVGVRGAANTGELFF TGCAGCGTTGGGGTCCGGGGGGCTGCGAACACCGGGGAGCTGTTTTTT
TRBJ2-1 . TRBV7-2 . CASSPTAPGDTEQFF TGTGCCAGCAGCCCCACGGCCCCGGGGGACACTGAGCAGTTCTTC
TRBJ1-2 . TRBV5-1 . CASSLEPGPYTF TGCGCCAGCAGCTTGGAGCCCGGACCATACACCTTC
TRBJ1-2 . TRBV15 . CATSSEHGVSVYTF TGTGCCACCAGCAGTGAACATGGAGTTTCTGTCTACACCTTC
TRBJ1-1 . TRBV4-3 few CASSQAIQGRNTEAFF TGCGCCAGCAGCCAAGCAATACAGGGAAGGAACACTGAAGCTTTCTTT
TRBJ2-7 TRBD1 TRBV6-6 few CASSYSGTGIDEQYF TGTGCCAGCAGTTACTCCGGGACAGGGATCGACGAGCAGTACTTC